The present entry profiles one T cell receptor beta chain with its context. Its recognized antigen is unknown. It has no much larger one-base neighbor in the sample; base qualities were not kept. Library preparation was by the immunoSEQ multiplex PCR assay. A mixture of 60 forward primers for TCR Vbeta segments and 13 reverse primers for TCR Jbeta segments was used in the multiplex PCR. A multiplex PCR assay on genomic DNA amplified the CDR3 region of rearranged TCR beta genes. The Illumina HiSeq System was used to sequence the amplified TCR beta libraries as 87-base-pair reads. As for the original processing: Across the 600 to 700 repertoires, a later analysis counted 80 million or so unique TCR beta chains, around 11 million of which were shared by at least two donors. Raw reads were error-corrected and collapsed into unique sequences with a nearest-neighbor algorithm that merged closely related sequences to remove PCR and sequencing errors. V, D and J gene segments were assigned by aligning CDR3 sequences to IMGT reference sequences. For a sequence to be retained, a match of at least six nucleotides was required to both a V gene segment and a J gene segment. A rearrangement counted as productive if the CDR3 had no stop codons and remained in frame with V and J, and every other rearrangement counted as non-productive. CDR3 was defined by IMGT convention, running from the second conserved V-encoded cysteine to the conserved J-encoded phenylalanine. The earlier analysis of 500 to 650 of the donors excluded any sequence lacking an unambiguous match to a single V gene segment. An earlier analysis of some 500 of the donors classified V segments as functional when productive rearrangements were above 56.7% and as segregating when the standard deviation between donors was above 5%. A statistical classification framework was built to diagnose cytomegalovirus status from the catalog of TCR beta chain sequences. In a later analysis, V and J genes were assigned by comparing TCR nucleotide sequences against IMGT/GENE-DB human TR gene sequences. Using the TCRdist pipeline, a later analysis assigned CDR3 sequences along with most-parsimonious VDJ recombination scenarios. In a later analysis, every TCR beta chain was defined by the combination of its CDR3 amino acid sequence and its V-gene family, and reads without a unique V-gene family were dropped. To address suspected cross-contamination and a sequencing artifact, a later analysis removed roughly 580 highly shared, low-generation-probability nucleotide sequences. In a later analysis, a clonal expansion index was calculated for each public chain from normalized within-repertoire ranks of inferred template counts. In a later analysis, generation probabilities were computed using a VDJ recombination model fitted to out-of-frame rearrangements, and the results were checked against IGoR. In a later analysis, hypergeometric tests were used to score TCR-TCR, TCR-HLA and TCR-CMV co-occurrence, with a repertoire-size bias correction applied to TCR pairs. In a later analysis, false discovery rates were estimated by permuting HLA or CMV assignments 20 times. A later analysis grouped co-occurring TCRs with DBSCAN, adding TCRdist sequence similarity when clustering within HLA-allele-positive subsets. Repertoires with fewer than 30,000 or more than 120,000 public chains, plus five repertoires with anomalous nucleotide sharing, were excluded from co-occurrence clustering. TCRdb carries this immuneACCESS record with in-frame sequences only. Its versions omit some clonotypes, under half of them owing to an unresolved V gene in the studies checked, with the rest unexplained. V and J calls and clone size are copied from that table; D and trimming were computed from the DNA. Here the sample has around 99,000 clones; about 63% occur a single time. Roughly 6% of the sample lies in the top ten.

The cohort comprised fewer than 750 healthy bone marrow donors. Cohort members were all nominally healthy when sampled, although unrecorded immune exposures were likely present. The donor was CMV seronegative and was included in the group of a few hundred seronegative cohort members. A peripheral blood sample was provided by each donor, and peripheral blood mononuclear cells were used for TCR beta sequencing. The Qiagen DNeasy Blood Extraction Kit was used to extract genomic DNA from the blood cell samples. V is cut by 2 bases and J by 7 bases, and the space between the germline ends is 14 bases. The CDR3 sequence holds 14 residues, the cysteine and phenylalanine included. CDR3 DNA only is kept here, 42 bases in frame from base 1. The germline V gene yields ENHRY for CDR1 and SYGVKD for CDR2. This specimen belongs to a study of cytomegalovirus exposure and HLA in healthy donors (dated 2017 in TCRdb). In the study overall: An earlier analysis of approximately 600 of the donors reported 250 to 300 Gb of sequence data and 117 million unique TCR beta sequences from about 200 million T cells. An early release covering roughly 600 HLA-typed donors comprised 300 to 350 gigabases of sequencing data and about 90 million unique TCR sequences. Among the roughly 400 genotyped donors, approximately 82% belonged to the genetic ancestry cluster associated with self-reported Caucasian donors. The study aimed to test whether cataloging public T cell receptors could reveal signatures of past pathogen exposure. The T cell repertoires of 670 or so subjects were profiled by immunosequencing and related to cytomegalovirus serostatus. Besides the first cohort of approximately 670 subjects, a separate validation cohort made up of roughly 120 different subjects was used. The study combined high-throughput TCR immunosequencing, statistical association of individual TCRs with disease status, and machine learning to predict cytomegalovirus infection status. To study patterns of TCR occurrence, a later analysis re-analyzed previously published TCR beta repertoires from around 670 donors and added high-resolution HLA genotyping. Rather than using new phenotypic data, the later analysis identified candidate immune exposures from TCR beta sequences and from how often those sequences occurred across donors. An earlier analysis of approximately 640 of the donors applied high-throughput TCR beta sequencing to assess whether each TCR beta V gene segment acted as functional or pseudogenic. Alongside the repertoire data, information on donor age, sex, ethnicity and CMV serostatus was compiled. A later genetic analysis took genome-wide SNP genotypes for about 65% of the roughly 670 donors and used that subset as a discovery cohort. All discovery cohort repertoires had been generated on a single sequencing platform. Both class I and class II loci were covered by HLA typing, at four-digit resolution. Typing coverage varied by locus: about 629-640 donors for A, B, C, DRB1 and DQB1; about 520 for DQA1; some 610 for DPA1; 450 to 480 for DPB1. A few DR-DQ haplotypes were handled as single units for association and clustering because linkage in the cohort was strong. Among 300 to 450 genotyped donors of the cohort, an average of about 240,000 unique TCR beta nucleotide sequences were sequenced per donor, roughly 18% of them non-productive. Summary of the overall study and its limitations: The study listed 150 to 200 TCR beta chains as associated with cytomegalovirus. Correlated functional status among segregating V segments might be attributable to linkage disequilibrium, but an unknown experimental factor could not be ruled out. Strong co-occurrence of HLA alleles, especially DR and DQ, made assigning TCR associations to individual alleles difficult. In a later analysis, most CMV-associated TCR beta chains were found to appear HLA-restricted, with HLA associations seemingly driven largely by CMV exposure. Presence/absence analyses assumed roughly uniform sequencing depth across donors, an assumption that may not hold. In a later analysis, several top co-occurrence clusters were reported to appear linked to parvovirus B19, influenza, CMV and Epstein-Barr virus. The earlier analysis of around 600 of the donors excluded some 15 rarely observed V segments, including chromosome 9 orphons, because counts were too low. In an earlier analysis of around 500 of the donors, most TCR beta V segments appeared in productive rearrangements about 87% or about 30% of the time, broadly matching IMGT annotations. A later genetic analysis associated a missense DCLRE1C variant with V-gene and J-gene trimming of TCR beta chains, and an independent cohort replicated the association. At a false discovery rate of 0.05, a later analysis linked 16,951 TCR beta sequences to specific HLA alleles. Immune exposure information for the cohort was limited to CMV serostatus. The classifier was reported to diagnose cytomegalovirus status with high specificity and sensitivity in both the original and validation cohorts. HLA typing was unavailable for some donors at each locus, so association tests used only the typed subset. A further reported finding was that TCR beta sequences accurately predicted the HLA-A and HLA-B alleles for most subjects in the first cohort. In a later analysis, HLA-associated TCR beta chains showed more clonal expansion and lower generation probabilities than non-associated chains that were equally common. A later analysis found that TCR association rates varied across HLA loci, with DRB1 alleles showing the most associated TCRs and HLA-C alleles the fewest. According to the authors, the approach could potentially be generalized to other disease states and immunological phenotypes. Most TCR sequences were seen in very few donors, while some public TCRs were found in many individuals. In vitro tests confirmed that a few of the cytomegalovirus-associated TCR beta chains recognize cytomegalovirus antigens. Some IMGT-functional V segments, including TRBV6-2 and TRBV6-3, could not be distinguished by the 87-base-pair reads and were therefore excluded. A group of highly shared sequence variants was considered likely to be a technical artifact of the sequencing pipeline. Only TCR beta chains were sequenced in this cohort, and the absence of alpha or paired-chain data limited detectable features. According to a later genetic analysis, donors in an Asian-associated ancestry cluster had fewer N-insertions in productive TCRs than the approximately 690-donor mean.

The receptor chain draws on TRBV10-3 and TRBJ1-2; the D gene assignment is ambiguous. The sequence was obtained from a woman in her 30s in good health and CMV-seronegative. The sequencing input was PBMCs. For the CDR3, the sequence is CAISEEVRARGYTF. The DNA reads TGTGCCATCAGTGAGGAGGTCCGAGCCCGTGGCTACACCTTC.